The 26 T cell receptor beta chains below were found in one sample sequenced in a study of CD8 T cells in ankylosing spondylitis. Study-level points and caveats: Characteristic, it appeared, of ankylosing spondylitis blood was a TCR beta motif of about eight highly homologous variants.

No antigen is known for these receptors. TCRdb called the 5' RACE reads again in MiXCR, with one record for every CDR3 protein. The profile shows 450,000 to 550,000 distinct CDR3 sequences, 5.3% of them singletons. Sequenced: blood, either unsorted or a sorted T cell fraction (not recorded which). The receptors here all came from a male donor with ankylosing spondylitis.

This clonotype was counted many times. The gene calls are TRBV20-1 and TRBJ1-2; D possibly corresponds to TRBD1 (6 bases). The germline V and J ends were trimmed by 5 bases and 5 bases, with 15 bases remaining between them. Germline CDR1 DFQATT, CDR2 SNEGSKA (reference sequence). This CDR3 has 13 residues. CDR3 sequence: CSAARGASYGYTF. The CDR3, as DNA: TGCAGTGCTGCAAGGGGGGCGTCGTATGGCTACACCTTC.

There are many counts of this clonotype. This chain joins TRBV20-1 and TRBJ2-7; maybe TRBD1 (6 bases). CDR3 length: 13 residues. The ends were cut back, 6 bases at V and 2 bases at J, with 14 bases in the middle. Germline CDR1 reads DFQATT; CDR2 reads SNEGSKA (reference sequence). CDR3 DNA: TGCAGTGCGGGTGACAGGCTAACCTACGAGCAGTACTTC. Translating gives CSAGDRLTYEQYF.

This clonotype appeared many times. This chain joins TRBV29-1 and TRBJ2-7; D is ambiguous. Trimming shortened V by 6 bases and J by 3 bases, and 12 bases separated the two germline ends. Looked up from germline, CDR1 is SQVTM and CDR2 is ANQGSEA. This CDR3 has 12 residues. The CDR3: CSVKGAGYEQYF. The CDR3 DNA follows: TGCAGCGTAAAGGGCGCCGGCTACGAGCAGTACTTC.

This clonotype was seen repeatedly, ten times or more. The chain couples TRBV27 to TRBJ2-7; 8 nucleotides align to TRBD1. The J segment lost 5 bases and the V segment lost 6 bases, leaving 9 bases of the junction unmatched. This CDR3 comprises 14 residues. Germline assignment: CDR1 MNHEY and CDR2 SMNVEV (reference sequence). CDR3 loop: CASRPWAGGHEQYF. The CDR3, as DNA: TGTGCCAGCAGACCTTGGGCAGGGGGCCACGAGCAGTACTTC.

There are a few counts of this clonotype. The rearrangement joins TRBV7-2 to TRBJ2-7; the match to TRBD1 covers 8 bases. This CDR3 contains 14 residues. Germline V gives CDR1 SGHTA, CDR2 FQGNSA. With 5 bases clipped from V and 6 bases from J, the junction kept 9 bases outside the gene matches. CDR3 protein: CASSITGGPAEQYF. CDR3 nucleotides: TGTGCCAGCAGCATTACAGGGGGTCCGGCCGAGCAGTACTTC.

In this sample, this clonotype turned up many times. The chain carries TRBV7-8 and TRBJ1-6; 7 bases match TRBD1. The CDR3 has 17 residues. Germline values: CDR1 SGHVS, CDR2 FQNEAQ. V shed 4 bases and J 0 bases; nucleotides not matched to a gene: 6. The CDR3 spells CASSSVTGSSYNSPLHF. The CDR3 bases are TGTGCCAGCAGCTCAGTGACAGGGAGCTCCTATAATTCACCCCTCCACTTT.

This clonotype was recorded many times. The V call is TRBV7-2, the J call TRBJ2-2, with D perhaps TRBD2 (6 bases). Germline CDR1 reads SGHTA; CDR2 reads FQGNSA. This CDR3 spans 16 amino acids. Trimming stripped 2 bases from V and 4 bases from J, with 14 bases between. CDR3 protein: CASSLLGTRGTGELFF. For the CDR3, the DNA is TGTGCCAGCAGCTTATTGGGGACGCGGGGCACCGGGGAGCTGTTTTTT.

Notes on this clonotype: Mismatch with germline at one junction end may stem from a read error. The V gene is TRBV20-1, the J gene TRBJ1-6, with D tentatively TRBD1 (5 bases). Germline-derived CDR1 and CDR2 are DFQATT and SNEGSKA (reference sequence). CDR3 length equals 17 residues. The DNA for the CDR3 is TGCTGTGCTAGAGATCTGACTGGGGCGTTCTATAATTCACCCCTCCACTTT. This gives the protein CCARDLTGAFYNSPLHF.

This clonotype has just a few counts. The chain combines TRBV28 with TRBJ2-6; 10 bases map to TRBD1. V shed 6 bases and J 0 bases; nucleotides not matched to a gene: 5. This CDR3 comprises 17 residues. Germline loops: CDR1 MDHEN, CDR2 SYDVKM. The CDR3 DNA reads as TGTGCCAGCAGGCCCCGGGACAGGGGCTCTGGGGCCAACGTCCTGACTTTC. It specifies CASRPRDRGSGANVLTF.

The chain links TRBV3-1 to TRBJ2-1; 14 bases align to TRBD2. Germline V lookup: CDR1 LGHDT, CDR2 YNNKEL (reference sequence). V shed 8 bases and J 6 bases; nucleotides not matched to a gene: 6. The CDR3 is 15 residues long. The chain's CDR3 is CASRLGLAGANEQFF. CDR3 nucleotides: TGTGCCAGCCGGCTGGGACTAGCGGGAGCCAATGAGCAGTTCTTC.

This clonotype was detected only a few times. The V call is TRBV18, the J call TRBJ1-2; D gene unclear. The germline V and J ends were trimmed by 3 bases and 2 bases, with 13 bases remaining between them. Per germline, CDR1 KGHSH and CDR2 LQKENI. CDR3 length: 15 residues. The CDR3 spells CASSPSIEKNYGYTF. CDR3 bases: TGTGCCAGCTCACCGTCGATCGAAAAAAACTATGGCTACACCTTC.

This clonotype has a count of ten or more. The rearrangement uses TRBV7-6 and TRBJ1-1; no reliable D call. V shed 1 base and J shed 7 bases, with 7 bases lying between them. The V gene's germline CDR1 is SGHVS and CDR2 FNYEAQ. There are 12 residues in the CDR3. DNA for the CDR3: TGTGCCAGCAGCTTAGGCGGGTATGAAGCTTTCTTT. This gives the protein CASSLGGYEAFF.

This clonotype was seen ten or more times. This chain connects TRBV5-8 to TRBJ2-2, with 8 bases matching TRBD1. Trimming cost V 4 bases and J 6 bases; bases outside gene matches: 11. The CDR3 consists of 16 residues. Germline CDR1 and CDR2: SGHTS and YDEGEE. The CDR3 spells CASSALDREQPGELFF. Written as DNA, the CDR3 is TGTGCCAGCAGCGCTCTGGACAGGGAACAACCCGGGGAGCTGTTTTTT.

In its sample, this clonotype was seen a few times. The CDR3 region is CASSLVRGLDTEAFF. Here the CDR3 DNA reads TGCGCCAGCAGCTTGGTCAGGGGTTTGGACACTGAAGCTTTCTTT. This sequence joins TRBV5-1 and TRBJ1-1; possibly TRBD1 for D (6 bases). Trimming shortened V by 0 bases and J by 3 bases, and 12 bases separated the two germline ends. CDR3 length: 15 amino acids. Germline V gene lookup returns CDR1 SGHRS and CDR2 YFSETQ. The whole variable domain, remainder taken from reference TRBV5-1 and TRBJ1-1, is KAGVTQTPRYLIKTRGQQVTLSCSPISGHRSVSWYQQTPGQGLQFLFEYFSETQRNKGNFPGRFSGRQFSNSRSEMNVSTLELGDSALYLCASSLVRGLDTEAFFGQGTRLTVV.

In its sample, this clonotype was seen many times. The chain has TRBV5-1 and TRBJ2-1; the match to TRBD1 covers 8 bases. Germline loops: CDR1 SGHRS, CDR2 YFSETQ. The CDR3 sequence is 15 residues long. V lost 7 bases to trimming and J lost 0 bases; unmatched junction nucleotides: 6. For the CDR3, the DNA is TGCGCCAGCCGTAGGGGGACAGGCTCCTACAATGAGCAGTTCTTC. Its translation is CASRRGTGSYNEQFF.

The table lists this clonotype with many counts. The CDR3, as DNA: TGCAGTGCCTCCGGGATAGAGCAGTTCTTC. This codes for CSASGIEQFF. The chain uses TRBV20-1 and TRBJ2-1, with D possibly matching TRBD2 (5 bases). Deletions cut 6 bases from V and 10 bases from J, with 10 bases between. The germline CDR1 and CDR2 sequences are DFQATT and SNEGSKA (reference sequence). The CDR3 length is 10 residues.

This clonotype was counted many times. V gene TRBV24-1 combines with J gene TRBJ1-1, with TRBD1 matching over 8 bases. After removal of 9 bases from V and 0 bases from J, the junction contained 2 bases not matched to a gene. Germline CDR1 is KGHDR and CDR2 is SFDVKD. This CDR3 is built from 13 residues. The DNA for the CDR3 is TGTGCCACCCAGGACAGGGTGAACACTGAAGCTTTCTTT. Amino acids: CATQDRVNTEAFF.

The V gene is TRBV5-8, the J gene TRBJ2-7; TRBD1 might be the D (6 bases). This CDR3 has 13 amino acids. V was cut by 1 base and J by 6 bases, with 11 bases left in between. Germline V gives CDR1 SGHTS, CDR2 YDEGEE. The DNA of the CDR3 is TGTGCCAGCAGCTTGTATGAAGGGGGCGAGCAGTACTTC. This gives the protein CASSLYEGGEQYF.

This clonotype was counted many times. CDR3 protein: CASSAQGLYYEQYF. CDR3 DNA sequence: TGTGCCAGCAGTGCACAGGGGCTGTACTACGAGCAGTACTTC. This chain joins TRBV27 and TRBJ2-7; 7 positions match TRBD1. Trimming at V came to 5 bases and at J to 3 bases, leaving 7 bases not matched to a gene. The CDR3 spans 14 residues. Germline CDR1 MNHEY, CDR2 SMNVEV (reference sequence).

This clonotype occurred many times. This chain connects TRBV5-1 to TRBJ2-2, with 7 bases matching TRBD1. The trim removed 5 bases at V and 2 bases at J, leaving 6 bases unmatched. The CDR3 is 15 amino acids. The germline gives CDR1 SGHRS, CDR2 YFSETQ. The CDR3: CASRTGTVNTGELFF. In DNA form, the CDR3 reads TGCGCCAGCAGGACAGGGACGGTCAACACCGGGGAGCTGTTTTTT.

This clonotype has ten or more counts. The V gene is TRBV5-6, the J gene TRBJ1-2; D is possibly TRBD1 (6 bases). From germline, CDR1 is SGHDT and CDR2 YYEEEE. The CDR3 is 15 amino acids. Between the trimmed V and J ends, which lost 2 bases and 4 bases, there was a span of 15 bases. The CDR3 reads CASSFRRGGPYGYTF. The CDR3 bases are TGTGCCAGCAGCTTTCGGAGGGGGGGACCCTATGGCTACACCTTC.

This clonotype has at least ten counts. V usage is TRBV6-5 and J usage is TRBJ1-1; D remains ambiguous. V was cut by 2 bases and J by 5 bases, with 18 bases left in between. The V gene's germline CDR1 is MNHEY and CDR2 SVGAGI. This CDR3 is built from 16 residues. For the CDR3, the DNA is TGTGCCAGCAGTTACCCCAAGGGTCGGGGTAAAACTGAAGCTTTCTTT. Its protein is CASSYPKGRGKTEAFF.

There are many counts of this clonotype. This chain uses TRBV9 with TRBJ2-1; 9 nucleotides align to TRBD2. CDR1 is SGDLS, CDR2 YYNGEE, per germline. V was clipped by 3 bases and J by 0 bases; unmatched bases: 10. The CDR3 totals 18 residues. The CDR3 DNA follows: TGTGCCAGCAGCGCGCCGATCAGCGGGGGGCTCTCCTACAATGAGCAGTTCTTC. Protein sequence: CASSAPISGGLSYNEQFF.

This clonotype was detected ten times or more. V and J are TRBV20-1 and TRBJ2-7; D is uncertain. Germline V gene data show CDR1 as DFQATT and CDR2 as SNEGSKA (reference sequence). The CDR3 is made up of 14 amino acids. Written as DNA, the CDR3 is TGCAGCGCCCGAATACGGAATACACCCTACGAGCAGTACTTC. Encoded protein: CSARIRNTPYEQYF.

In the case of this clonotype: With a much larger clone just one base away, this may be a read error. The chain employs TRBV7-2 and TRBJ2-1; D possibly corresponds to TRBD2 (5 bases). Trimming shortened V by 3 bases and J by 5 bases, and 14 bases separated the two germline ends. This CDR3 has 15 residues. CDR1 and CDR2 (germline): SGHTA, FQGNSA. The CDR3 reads CASSLDGISHNEQFF. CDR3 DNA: TGTGCCAGCAGCTTGGACGGGATCTCGCACAATGAGCAGTTCTTC.

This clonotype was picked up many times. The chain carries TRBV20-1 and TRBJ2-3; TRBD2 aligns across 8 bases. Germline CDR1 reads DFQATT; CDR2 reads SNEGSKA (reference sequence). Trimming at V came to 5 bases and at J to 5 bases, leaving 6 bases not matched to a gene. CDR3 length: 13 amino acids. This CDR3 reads CSAYGGGGDTQYF. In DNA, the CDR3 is TGCAGTGCTTACGGGGGGGGAGGAGATACGCAGTATTTT.